These T cell receptor beta chains were read from a single sample in a study of blood T cell repertoires in COVID-19. Sequenced by immunoSEQ multiplex PCR; TCRdb stores in-frame clones only, minus some. The repertoire holds 120,000 or so clones, with around 89% as singletons. Sequenced input: peripheral blood. These receptors were collected from a human donor in a cohort sampled during active COVID-19. CDR3s leave out the opening cysteine and the closing phenylalanine or tryptophan. A D gene is named only where the DNA matches it firmly. Size is stated for part of the rows, as once, few or many counts, or as a class when the clone is expanded.

V	length	size	J	D	CDR3
TRBV19	10	NA	TRBJ1-5	NA	ASTKGNQPQH
TRBV5-1	11	NA	TRBJ2-5	NA	ASSFSSSETQY
TRBV7-2	14	NA	TRBJ2-7	NA	ASSLPPGASSYEQY
TRBV6-2/TRBV6-3	13	NA	TRBJ1-1	NA	ASSYSADIFPEAF
TRBV6-5	12	NA	TRBJ1-1	TRBD1	ASRSGQGFTEAF
TRBV6-4	14	NA	TRBJ1-3	NA	ASRFQTSSSGNTIY
TRBV5-1	11	NA	TRBJ1-1	NA	ASSPQGPTEAF
TRBV5-4	12	NA	TRBJ2-7	NA	ASSLSASSYEQY
TRBV28	10	NA	TRBJ2-7	NA	ASGMSSYEQY
TRBV4-1	15	few	TRBJ2-3	TRBD2	ASSQASGRAYTDTQY
TRBV5-6	12	NA	TRBJ2-7	TRBD2	ASSSPGLASEQY
TRBV6-5	13	NA	TRBJ2-7	TRBD1	ASSDSGTGRYEQY
TRBV6-5	12	once	TRBJ1-1	NA	ASSNGGANTEAF
TRBV7-9	11	once	TRBJ2-2	TRBD2	ASTGTSGGELF
TRBV6-1	11	NA	TRBJ2-3	NA	ASSQISTDTQY
TRBV2	13	few	TRBJ2-7	TRBD1	ASSEFVTGGNEQY
TRBV19	15	NA	TRBJ2-1	NA	ASSKLGGQSSYNEQF
TRBV5-5	15	few	TRBJ2-3	NA	ASSAGKVRVLTDTQY
TRBV27	14	NA	TRBJ1-6	NA	ASSLYGQGIGSPLH
TRBV5-1	16	NA	TRBJ2-7	TRBD1	ASSLVLEIRDSALRQY
TRBV29-1	11	once	TRBJ2-2	TRBD1	SAGTGYAGELF
TRBV6-5	13	NA	TRBJ2-1	TRBD2	ASSRTSENYNEQF
TRBV7-9	14	NA	TRBJ2-1	TRBD1	ASSLEGTAYYNEQF
TRBV2	11	NA	TRBJ1-5	NA	ASLGLSNQPQH
TRBV19	12	NA	TRBJ1-5	NA	ASSRAGAGQPQH
TRBV5-1	12	once	TRBJ2-7	NA	ASSLANPSYEQY
TRBV3-1/TRBV3-2	13	NA	TRBJ2-7	TRBD2	ASSHSGTSGYEQY
TRBV2	14	NA	TRBJ2-5	TRBD2	ASSLAGASKGETQY
TRBV18	14	NA	TRBJ2-3	TRBD2	ASSPSHSGSGDTQY
TRBV6-5	13	NA	TRBJ2-5	TRBD1	ASSPRQGREETQY
TRBV27	13	NA	TRBJ2-5	TRBD1	ASSWRDRGGETQY
TRBV7-2	12	NA	TRBJ2-2	NA	ASSLVRNTGELF